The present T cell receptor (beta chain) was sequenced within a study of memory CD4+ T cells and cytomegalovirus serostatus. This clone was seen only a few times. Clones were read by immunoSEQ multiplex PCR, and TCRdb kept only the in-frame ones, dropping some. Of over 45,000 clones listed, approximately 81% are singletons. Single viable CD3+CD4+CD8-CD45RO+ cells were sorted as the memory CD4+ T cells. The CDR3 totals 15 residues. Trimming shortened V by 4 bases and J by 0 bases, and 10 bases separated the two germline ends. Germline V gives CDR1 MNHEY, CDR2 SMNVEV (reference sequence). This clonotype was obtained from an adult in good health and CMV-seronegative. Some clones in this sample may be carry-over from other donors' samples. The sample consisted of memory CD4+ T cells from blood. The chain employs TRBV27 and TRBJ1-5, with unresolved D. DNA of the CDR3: TGTGCCAGCAGTTCCTCGACCTATAGCAATCAGCCCCAGCATTTT. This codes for CASSSSTYSNQPQHF.